Sequencing of this TCR beta chain was carried out in a study of vaccination and CD4 T cells after COVID-19. Specified time point: late sampling 161 to 241 days after vaccination in a few convalescent patients. Positive PCR tests were logged from March through December 2020, ahead of US Alpha, Beta and Delta variants. Each CDR3 protein is one row after TCRdb ran MiXCR on the PCR reads. Seen here are over 25,000 distinct CDR3 sequences, 50% observed once, and the top ten hold about 5.7%. This clonotype occurred a few times. V dropped 9 bases and J dropped 6; count of bases not matched to a gene: 6. This CDR3 has 13 amino acids. CDR1 LNHNV and CDR2 YYDKDF come from the germline V gene (reference sequence).

This receptor was obtained from a human donor who had recovered from COVID-19. The material was CD4+ T cells from blood, obtained about 7 months after SARS-CoV-2 vaccination. The chain combines TRBV15 with TRBJ2-7; 12 bases are a match to TRBD1. As DNA, the CDR3 is TGTGCCACTAAAAGGGGACAGGGGGCCGAGCAGTACTTC. Translating it yields CATKRGQGAEQYF.